This T cell receptor (beta chain) was obtained from a study of blood T cells in healthy people across ages. Every sample gave at least 5 micrograms of total RNA when it was extracted. This clonotype has just a few counts. Primed by a sample-barcoded 5' primer and a J-beta primer mix, a second PCR proceeded for 7 to 11 cycles. TCRdb ran MiXCR on the 5' RACE reads and lists one entry per CDR3 protein. The data show more than 500,000 distinct CDR3 sequences, with roughly 29% seen just once and 18% held by the top ten. The germline V gene encodes CDR1 LGHNA and CDR2 YSLEER. This CDR3 comprises 15 residues. Trimming pared 4 bases from V and 2 bases from J, leaving 12 bases between.

The TCR was taken from a woman aged 70 to 79 in good health. The chain carries TRBV4-3 and TRBJ2-1, with a weak D call TRBD2 (6 bases). The specimen sequenced was blood. This CDR3 reads CASSLNGGTYNEQFF. The CDR3 DNA reads as TGCGCCAGCAGCCTTAACGGGGGAACCTACAATGAGCAGTTCTTC.